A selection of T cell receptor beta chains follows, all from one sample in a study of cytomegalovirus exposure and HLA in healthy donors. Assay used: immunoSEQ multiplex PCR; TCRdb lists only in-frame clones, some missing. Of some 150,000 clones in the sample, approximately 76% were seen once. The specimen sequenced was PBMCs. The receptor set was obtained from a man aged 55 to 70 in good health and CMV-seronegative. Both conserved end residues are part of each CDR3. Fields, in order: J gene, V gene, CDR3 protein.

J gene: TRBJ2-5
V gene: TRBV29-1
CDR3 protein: CSVAGGEKTQYF

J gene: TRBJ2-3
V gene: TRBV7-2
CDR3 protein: CASSPGTSRLNTQYF

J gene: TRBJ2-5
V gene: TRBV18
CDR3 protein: CASSPESWRLQETQYF

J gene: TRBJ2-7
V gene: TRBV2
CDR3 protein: CASEGSGGYEQYF

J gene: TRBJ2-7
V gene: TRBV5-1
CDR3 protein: CASSLGLAGGSSDEQYF

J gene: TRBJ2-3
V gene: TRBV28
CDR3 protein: CASSRPLLAGGITDTQYF

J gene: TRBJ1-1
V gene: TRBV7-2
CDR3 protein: CASSLVWSDTEAFF

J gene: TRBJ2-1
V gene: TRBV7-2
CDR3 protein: CASSPSLTGTSAGREQFF

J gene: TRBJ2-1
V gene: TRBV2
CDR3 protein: CASRLPERVQFF

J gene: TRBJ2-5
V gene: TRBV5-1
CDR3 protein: CASSPPGLAQETQYF

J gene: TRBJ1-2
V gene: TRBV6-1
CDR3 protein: CASSEPPGGHGYTF

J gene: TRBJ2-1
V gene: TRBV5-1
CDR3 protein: CASSFSSGGSYNEQFF

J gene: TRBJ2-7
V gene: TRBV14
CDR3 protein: CASSQDTPAGGRNEQYF

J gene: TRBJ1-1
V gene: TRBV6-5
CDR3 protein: CASSRDRGNTEAFF

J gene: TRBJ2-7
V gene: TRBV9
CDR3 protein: CASSVEAGGYEQYF

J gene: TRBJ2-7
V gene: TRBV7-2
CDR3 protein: CASSLLPAESEQYF

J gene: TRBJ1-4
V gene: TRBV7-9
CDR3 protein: CSSSILRKLFF

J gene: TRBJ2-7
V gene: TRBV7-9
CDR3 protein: CASSLAGTGYYEQYF

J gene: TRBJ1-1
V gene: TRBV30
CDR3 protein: CAWSPLGNTEAFF

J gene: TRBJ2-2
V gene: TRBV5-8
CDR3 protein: CASSIGQAQGTGELFF

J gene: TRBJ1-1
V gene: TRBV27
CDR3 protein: CASSSRQGLNTEAFF

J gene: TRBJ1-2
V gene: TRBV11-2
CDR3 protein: CASSPGQADYGYTF

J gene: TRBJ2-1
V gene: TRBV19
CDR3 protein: CASSIVVGVEQFF

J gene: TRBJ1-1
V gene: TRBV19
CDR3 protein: CASSITGETEAFF

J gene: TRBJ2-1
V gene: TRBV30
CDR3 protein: CAWSAKQGQGAPNEQFF

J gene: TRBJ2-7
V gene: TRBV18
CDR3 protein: CASSPSRGRSYEQYF

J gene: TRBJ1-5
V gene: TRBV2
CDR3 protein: CASRAQGARSQPQHF

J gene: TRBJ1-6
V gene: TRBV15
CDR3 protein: CATSRAQALGNSPLHF

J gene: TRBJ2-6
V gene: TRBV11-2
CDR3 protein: CASNSLRAGSSGANVLTF

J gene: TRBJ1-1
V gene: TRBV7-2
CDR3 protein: CASSGRQGSGTEAFF

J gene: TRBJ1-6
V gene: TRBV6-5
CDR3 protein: CASSPGTHNSPLHF

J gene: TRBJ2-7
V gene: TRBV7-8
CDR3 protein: CASSLEEGTYEQYF

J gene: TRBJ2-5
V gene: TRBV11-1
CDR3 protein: CASSLRSGPSETQYF

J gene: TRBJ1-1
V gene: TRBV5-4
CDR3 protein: CASSLVWGLTEAFF

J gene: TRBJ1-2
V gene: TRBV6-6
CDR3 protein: CASSLGQRNYGYTF